A selection of T cell receptor beta chains follows, all from one sample in a study of response to subunit inactivated influenza vaccine. In TCRdb, the RT-PCR reads were re-called with MiXCR into one record per CDR3 protein. The sample has roughly 710,000 distinct CDR3 sequences; around 15% are singletons. This specimen consisted of PBMCs from blood, obtained roughly 2 weeks before vaccination. The receptors shown here come from a man aged 50-59 years who received an inactivated influenza vaccine. The CDR3 runs from the conserved cysteine through the conserved F or W.

CDR3 protein,V gene
CASSYRQHTDTQYF,TRBV6-5
CASSPTLVTDTQYF,TRBV7-2
CASSLGSEYYEQYF,TRBV11-2
CSATEGTDTQYF,TRBV20-1
CASSSRDRGQNEQFF,TRBV5-1
CASRNDRASYNEQFF,TRBV7-9
CASSLPRITSGSNVLTF,TRBV5-1
CASHLGRGGRDIQYF,TRBV7-2
CASSQDDRGGREQYF,TRBV4-2
CASSQGTGGSYNEQFF,TRBV4-1
CASSPGASNSYEQYF,TRBV3-1
CASSLLAGVPSGELFF,TRBV11-2
CATSDLRYNTGELFF,TRBV24-1
CASSFSPPEAFF,TRBV5-5
CASTMGPGETQYF,TRBV2
CASSKLPGTGWVYEQYF,TRBV7-9
CASSLGGRGYTF,TRBV12-3/TRBV12-4
CASPTSYEQYF,TRBV7-2
CASSYSSRQPQHF,TRBV6-2/TRBV6-3
CASSLEFGANEQFF,TRBV7-8
CASSLAPGLVKETQYF,TRBV7-8
CASSQERVSSGNTIYF,TRBV4-3
CAWSVEPQQFF,TRBV30
CASSYSEIGDTQYF,TRBV6-2/TRBV6-3
CASSYGGVHQFF,TRBV6-2/TRBV6-3
CASSGQGGYNEQFF,TRBV6-2/TRBV6-3
CASRLSGQGYNEQFF,TRBV2
CASSSPGQVYNEQFF,TRBV27
CASSVGTLGDEQFF,TRBV9
CSASLAGSSTDTQYF,TRBV20-1
CASSLLRGQYNEQFF,TRBV28
CATAGPSSYEQYF,TRBV24-1
CASSRAGTISTDTQYF,TRBV12-3/TRBV12-4
CASSQVQTGAEKLFF,TRBV4-3
CASSVGNREGTQYF,TRBV9
CASSLWARSGSYNSPLHF,TRBV27
CASSVGTYLSYEQYF,TRBV9
CASSPHRTGGGGTQYF,TRBV27
CASSYARGHNSPLHF,TRBV6-5
CASLNRLVRDTQYF,TRBV28
CATTRSIQETQYF,TRBV6-2/TRBV6-3
CASRPITGSLFDPQHF,TRBV2
CASSYGTGLAEQYF,TRBV6-2/TRBV6-3
CASKGDLGVPEAFF,TRBV14
CASSYEPNEQFF,TRBV6-2/TRBV6-3
CATGGGGSYNEQFF,TRBV24-1
CASSLILLGAEAFF,TRBV7-9
CASSPIASLEQFF,TRBV18
CSALRLAGVIGNEQFF,TRBV20-1
CASSQEAGGPFQRVNEQFF,TRBV4-2
CASSPRDRALEQYF,TRBV18
CSVGGTGGSGELFF,TRBV29-1
CASSGDRGMNTEAFF,TRBV5-4
CASSHSYPAYEQYF,TRBV4-3
CSGGTSRYTQYF,TRBV29-1
CAIGPTTDTQYF,TRBV24-1